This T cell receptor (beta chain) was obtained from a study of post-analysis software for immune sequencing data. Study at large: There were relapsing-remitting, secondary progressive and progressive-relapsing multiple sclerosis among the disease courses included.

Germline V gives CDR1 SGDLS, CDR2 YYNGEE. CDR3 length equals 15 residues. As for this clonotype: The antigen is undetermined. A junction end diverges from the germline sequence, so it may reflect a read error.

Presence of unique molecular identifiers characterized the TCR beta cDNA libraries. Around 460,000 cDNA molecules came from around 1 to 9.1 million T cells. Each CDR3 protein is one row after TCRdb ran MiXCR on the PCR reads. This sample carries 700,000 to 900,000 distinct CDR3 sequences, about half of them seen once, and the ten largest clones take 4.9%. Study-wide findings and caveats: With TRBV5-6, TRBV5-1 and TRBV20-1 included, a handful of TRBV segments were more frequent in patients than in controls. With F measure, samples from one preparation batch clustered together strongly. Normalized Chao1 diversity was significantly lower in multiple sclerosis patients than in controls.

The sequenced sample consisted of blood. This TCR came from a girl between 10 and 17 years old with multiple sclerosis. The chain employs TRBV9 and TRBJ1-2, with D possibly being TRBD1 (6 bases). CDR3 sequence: CASSVGAGAVYSYTF. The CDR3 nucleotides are TGTGCCAGCAGCGTCGGGGCAGGGGCTGTCTATAGCTACACCTTC.